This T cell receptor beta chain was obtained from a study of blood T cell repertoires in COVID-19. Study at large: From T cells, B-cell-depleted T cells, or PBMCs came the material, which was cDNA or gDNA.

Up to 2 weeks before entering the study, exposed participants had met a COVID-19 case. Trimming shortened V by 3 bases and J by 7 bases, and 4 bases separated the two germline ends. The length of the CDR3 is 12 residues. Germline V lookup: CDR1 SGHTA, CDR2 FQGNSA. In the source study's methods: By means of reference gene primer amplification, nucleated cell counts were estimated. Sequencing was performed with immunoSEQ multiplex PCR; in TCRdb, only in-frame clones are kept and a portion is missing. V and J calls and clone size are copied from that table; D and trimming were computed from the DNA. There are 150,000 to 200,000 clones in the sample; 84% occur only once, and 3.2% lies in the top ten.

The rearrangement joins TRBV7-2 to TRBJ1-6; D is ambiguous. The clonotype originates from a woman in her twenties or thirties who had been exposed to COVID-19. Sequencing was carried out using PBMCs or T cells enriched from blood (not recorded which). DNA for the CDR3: TGTGCCAGCAGCTTTGAGAATTCACCCCTCCACTTT. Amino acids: CASSFENSPLHF.